Sequencing of this T cell receptor (beta chain) was carried out in a study of blood T cells in healthy people across ages. General observations from the study: Unsorted PBMC input precluded a conclusive naive versus antigen-experienced comparison.

Germline V gives CDR1 SEHNR, CDR2 FQNEAQ (reference sequence). This CDR3 has 13 amino acids. Through a sample-barcoded 5' primer and a J-beta primer mix, a second PCR was run for roughly 6 to 12 cycles. Each CDR3 protein is one row after TCRdb ran MiXCR on the 5' RACE reads. The table lists about 930,000 distinct CDR3 sequences, 25% to 30% of them singletons, with roughly 10% in the top ten. Comments on this clonotype: Its antigen is still unknown. A much larger clone is a single base away; this may be a read error.

In addition, the sample was reused for a study of T cells of mothers and their children. As that study records: Mother-child pairs who were related displayed a slightly higher overlap than unrelated pairs, a difference that was non-significant.

The sequenced sample was blood. The sequence was obtained from a woman in her thirties or forties in good health. The chain combines TRBV7-9 with TRBJ2-6; possible D gene TRBD1, 5 bases. The CDR3: CTSSSVGPNVLTF. The CDR3 coding sequence is TGTACCAGCAGCTCCGTGGGGCCCAACGTCCTGACTTTC.